Presented here are 3 T cell receptor beta chains from one specimen sequenced in a study of persistence of HIV-infected CD4 T cells. Antigens of these TCRs are unknown. Cells were stimulated nonspecifically with anti-CD3/anti-CD28 magnetic beads. CD4+ T cells upregulating both CD40 ligand and CD69 were sorted as responding cells. The immunoSEQ assay was version 4, run in survey mode. TCRdb keeps only in-frame clones here, not all; method: immunoSEQ multiplex PCR. The sample lists roughly 35,000 clones, around 90% occurring once. Specimen: CD4+ T cells sorted from PBMCs after roughly 18-hour stimulation, collected from a patient who received antiretroviral therapy. These receptors were taken from an adult man with HIV who was CMV-seropositive.

The chain joins TRBV4-1 to TRBJ2-6; no firm D call. V was cut by 1 base and J by 0 bases, with 10 bases left in between. The germline V gene encodes CDR1 MGHRA and CDR2 YSYEKL. The CDR3 spans 17 residues. The CDR3: CASSQGVTASGANVLTF. In DNA form, the CDR3 reads TGCGCCAGCAGCCAAGGGGTGACGGCCTCTGGGGCCAACGTCCTGACTTTC.

The chain uses TRBV5-5 and TRBJ1-1, with D possibly TRBD1 on 5 matching bases. Trimming shortened V by 3 bases and J by 7 bases, and 13 bases separated the two germline ends. The germline V gene has CDR1 SGHKS and CDR2 YYEKEE (reference sequence). The CDR3 is 13 amino acids. CDR3 in amino acids: CASSYQGGGEAFF. CDR3 nucleotides: TGTGCCAGCAGCTACCAGGGCGGGGGTGAAGCTTTCTTT.

The chain joins TRBV27 to TRBJ2-7; possibly TRBD2 for D (7 bases). The CDR3 consists of 16 residues. The V end was cut by 6 bases, the J end by 2 bases, with 20 bases between. Germline V CDR1 and CDR2: MNHEY, SMNVEV (reference sequence). The CDR3 nucleotides read TGTGCCAGCAGCCCAGGGGTCGCTAGCGGCACCTACGAGCAGTACTTC. Translated, it gives CASSPGVASGTYEQYF.